The clone carrying this T cell receptor beta chain turned up a few times. Its specificity is not known. The sample originates from a study of T-cell memory formation after mild COVID-19. Turning to the study itself: TCR clusters were mostly donor specific.

Points from the study as a whole: Mainly CM and EM harbored the contracting CD4+ clones; mainly EMRA harbored the CD8+ ones. There were some responding clones in pre-infection memory, which suggested that cross-reactive memory had joined.

The ends were cut back, 3 bases at V and 0 bases at J, with 6 bases in the middle. The CDR3 consists of 14 residues. Germline V gives CDR1 LNHDA, CDR2 SQIVND (reference sequence). Employing constant-segment primers, 5'RACE generated TCR alpha and TCR beta cDNA libraries bearing sample barcodes and UMIs. Using its own MiXCR run on the 5' RACE reads, TCRdb lists one record per CDR3 protein. The sample lists some 130,000 distinct CDR3 sequences, about 15% seen once, with approximately 13% in the top ten. The chain links TRBV19 to TRBJ2-1; D is ambiguous. Material for sequencing was PBMCs or a T cell subset sorted from them (not recorded which). The receptor was derived from an adult woman who had mild COVID-19 (a few samples of this study predate the infection). Cell type and time point are not known. The CDR3 reads CASSIQYSYNEQFF. In DNA form, the CDR3 reads TGTGCCAGTAGTATCCAATACTCCTACAATGAGCAGTTCTTC.